This T cell receptor beta chain was captured by sequencing in a study of cytomegalovirus exposure and HLA in healthy donors. The CDR3 has 12 residues. CDR1 is KGHSH, CDR2 LQKENI, per germline. The ends were cut back, 6 bases at V and 4 bases at J, with 10 bases in the middle. The PCR was carried out with 60 Vbeta primers and 13 Jbeta primers. Method: immunoSEQ multiplex PCR; TCRdb's copy keeps in-frame clones and lacks some. The sample has over 150,000 clones; 65% to 85% are singletons. The TCR sequence derives from a woman aged 45-65 years in good health and CMV-seropositive. The chain couples TRBV18 to TRBJ2-7; D remains ambiguous. Specimen: PBMCs. The CDR3 sequence is CASSRGLYEQYF. The DNA of the CDR3 is TGTGCCAGCTCTCGCGGTCTTTACGAGCAGTACTTC.